Shown below are 17 T cell receptor beta chains from a single sample sequenced in a study of response to subunit inactivated influenza vaccine. TCRdb reprocessed the RT-PCR reads with MiXCR, giving one entry per CDR3 protein. The sample holds hundreds of thousands of distinct CDR3 sequences, approximately 15% seen once. The specimen comprised PBMCs from blood, sampled 11 to 12 days after vaccination. The source of these receptors is a man aged 50 or older who received an inactivated influenza vaccine.

J is TRBJ1-1 and V is TRBV7-9; D may be TRBD1 (5 bases). Germline V CDR1 and CDR2: SEHNR, FQNEAQ (reference sequence). Trimming removed 5 bases at V and 6 bases at J, with 19 bases between. The CDR3 length is 15 residues. As DNA, the CDR3 is TGTGCCAGCAGCCCCAACGGATTAACAGGTCCTGAAGCTTTCTTT. Its translation is CASSPNGLTGPEAFF.

The genes are TRBV7-3 and TRBJ2-3; D gene ambiguous. Deletions cut 1 base from V and 0 bases from J, with 2 bases between. The germline gives CDR1 SGHTA, CDR2 FQGTGA. The length of the CDR3 is 13 residues. The CDR3 region has the DNA TGTGCCAGCAGCTTAATTAGCACAGATACGCAGTATTTT. This gives the protein CASSLISTDTQYF.

This clonotype was observed a few times. V is TRBV28 and J is TRBJ2-7; TRBD2 aligns across 9 bases. The J segment lost 4 bases and the V segment lost 2 bases, leaving 6 bases of the junction unmatched. The CDR3 has 15 amino acids. Germline lookup yields CDR1 MDHEN and CDR2 SYDVKM. CDR3 amino acids: CASSLVSSGTYEQYF. As DNA, the CDR3 is TGTGCCAGCAGTTTAGTGTCTAGCGGGACATACGAGCAGTACTTC.

There are many counts of this clonotype. The chain employs TRBV3-1 and TRBJ2-7, with D hard to call. This CDR3 is 12 amino acids long. Trimming stripped 1 base from V and 3 bases from J, with 4 bases between. Germline V lookup: CDR1 LGHDT, CDR2 YNNKEL (reference sequence). CDR3 sequence: CASSQGGYEQYF. For the CDR3, the DNA is TGTGCCAGCAGCCAAGGGGGCTACGAGCAGTACTTC.

This chain joins TRBV5-1 and TRBJ2-7, with D possibly matching TRBD2 (6 bases). The germline V gene encodes CDR1 SGHRS and CDR2 YFSETQ. This CDR3 is built from 15 residues. V lost 7 bases and J lost 2, with 19 bases in between. The CDR3 loop is CASQLMGGGTYEQYF. DNA for the CDR3: TGCGCCAGCCAGTTAATGGGGGGAGGCACCTACGAGCAGTACTTC. Together with reference TRBV5-1 and TRBJ2-7, the CDR3 gives the full variable domain: KAGVTQTPRYLIKTRGQQVTLSCSPISGHRSVSWYQQTPGQGLQFLFEYFSETQRNKGNFPGRFSGRQFSNSRSEMNVSTLELGDSALYLCASQLMGGGTYEQYFGPGTRLTVT.

The table lists this clonotype with many counts. CDR3 sequence: CASSLGGQGSYEQYF. As DNA, the CDR3 is TGTGCCAGCAGTTTAGGCGGACAAGGATCCTACGAGCAGTACTTC. This rearrangement joins TRBV12-3 or TRBV12-4 to TRBJ2-7; weak D call: TRBD1 (5 bases). This CDR3 has 15 amino acids. V dropped 1 base and J dropped 1 base, with 11 bases sitting between them.

This rearrangement joins TRBV7-7 to TRBJ2-1; 9 bases match TRBD1. V lost 4 bases and J lost 7; bases outside the gene matches: 5. Germline V gene data show CDR1 as SSHAT and CDR2 as FNYEAQ (reference sequence). The CDR3 runs 14 residues. The chain's CDR3 is CASSSDRGGNEQFF. In nucleotides, the CDR3 is TGTGCCAGCAGCTCGGACAGGGGAGGGAATGAGCAGTTCTTC.

This clonotype was counted only a few times. The V and J genes are TRBV11-2 and TRBJ2-7, with D unclear. The germline V gene has CDR1 SGHAT and CDR2 FQNNGV. The V end lost 4 bases, the J end lost 1 base, and 11 bases lay between the germline ends. The CDR3 is 14 residues long. CDR3 amino acids: CASSYHVQSYEQYF. The CDR3, as DNA: TGTGCCAGCAGCTACCACGTACAGTCCTACGAGCAGTACTTC.

This clonotype occurred a few times. The chain recombines TRBV11-2 with TRBJ2-3; a possible D gene is TRBD1 (6 bases). The CDR3 contains 19 residues. Germline values: CDR1 SGHAT, CDR2 FQNNGV. V was cut by 7 bases and J by 0 bases, with 26 bases left in between. The CDR3 region is CASNFHFPLTGRSTDTQYF. Written as DNA, the CDR3 is TGTGCCAGCAACTTCCACTTCCCCCTCACAGGGCGGAGCACAGATACGCAGTATTTT. Combining the CDR3 with reference TRBV11-2 and TRBJ2-3 gives the whole variable domain EAGVAQSPRYKIIEKRQSVAFWCNPISGHATLYWYQQILGQGPKLLIQFQNNGVVDDSQLPKDRFSAERLKGVDSTLKIQPAKLEDSAVYLCASNFHFPLTGRSTDTQYFGPGTRLTVL.

This clonotype turned up a few times. This sequence joins TRBV29-1 and TRBJ2-2; TRBD2 aligns across 8 bases. J was trimmed by 5 bases and V by 2 bases; bases with no gene match: 4. Germline V gene sequence: CDR1 SQVTM, CDR2 ANQGSEA. The CDR3 loop spans 14 amino acids. CDR3: CSVETGGRTGELFF. DNA of the CDR3: TGCAGCGTTGAAACGGGAGGGCGAACCGGGGAGCTGTTTTTT.

This CDR3 reads CSASPRQGMGEQYF. The CDR3 DNA follows: TGCAGTGCTTCACCAAGGCAGGGGATGGGCGAGCAGTACTTC. The chain links TRBV20-1 to TRBJ2-7, with D perhaps TRBD1 (6 bases). This CDR3 contains 14 residues. CDR1 is DFQATT, CDR2 SNEGSKA, per germline (reference sequence). Trimming left V 5 bases short and J 6 bases short, with 20 bases between.

The table lists this clonotype with many counts. This sequence joins TRBV28 and TRBJ2-3; the match to TRBD2 covers 11 bases. There are 16 residues in the CDR3. In germline, CDR1 is MDHEN, CDR2 SYDVKM. J was trimmed by 3 bases and V by 8 bases; bases with no gene match: 10. CDR3 loop: CASEPTSGRGTDTQYF. For the CDR3, the DNA is TGTGCCAGCGAGCCAACTAGCGGGAGAGGGACAGATACGCAGTATTTT.

This clonotype showed up many times. V is TRBV11-3 and J is TRBJ2-7; D not resolved. Germline-derived CDR1 and CDR2 are SGHNT and YENEEA. Trimming removed 5 bases at V and 3 bases at J, with 5 bases between. The CDR3 has 11 residues. The chain's CDR3 is CASSTYYEQYF. As DNA, the CDR3 is TGTGCCAGCAGCACCTACTACGAGCAGTACTTC.

This rearrangement joins TRBV7-9 to TRBJ2-7; D is unresolved. The CDR3 loop spans 14 amino acids. Trimming removed 1 base from V and 5 bases from J, with 12 bases in between. The germline V gene encodes CDR1 SEHNR and CDR2 FQNEAQ (reference sequence). The CDR3 nucleotides are TGTGCCAGCAGCTTAGGGCCTCTAACGAACGAGCAGTACTTC. This translates into CASSLGPLTNEQYF.

V gene TRBV30 combines with J gene TRBJ1-4; D might be TRBD1 (5 bases). V lost 0 bases and J 2 bases, leaving 19 bases between the germline ends. This CDR3 region has 18 residues. CDR1 and CDR2 from the germline V gene are GTSNPN and SVGIG (reference sequence). The chain's CDR3 is CAWSVAFYHRGTNEKLFF. CDR3 coding DNA: TGTGCCTGGAGTGTAGCGTTTTACCACCGGGGGACTAATGAAAAACTGTTTTTT. Full variable domain (missing parts from reference TRBV30 and TRBJ1-4): SQTIHQWPATLVQPVGSPLSLECTVEGTSNPNLYWYRQAAGRGLQLLFYSVGIGQISSEVPQNLSASRPQDRQFILSSKKLLLSDSGFYLCAWSVAFYHRGTNEKLFFGSGTQLSVL.

This clonotype was observed a few times. The chain carries TRBV2 and TRBJ2-1; 12 positions agree with TRBD2. CDR1 is SNHLY and CDR2 is FYNNEI in the germline V gene. The CDR3 length is 13 residues. Trimming cost V 11 bases and J 6 bases; bases outside gene matches: 5. CDR3 in amino acids: CAVPSGRVNEQFF. CDR3 sequence (DNA): TGTGCCGTCCCTAGCGGGAGGGTCAATGAGCAGTTCTTC.

This chain links TRBV5-1 with TRBJ2-2; D is perhaps TRBD1 (6 bases). Germline CDR1 and CDR2: SGHRS and YFSETQ. V was cut by 1 base and J by 9 bases, with 13 bases left in between. This CDR3 spans 14 amino acids. CDR3 in DNA: TGCGCCAGCAGCTTGTTTCGAGGGGGACGGGAGCTGTTTTTT. Protein product: CASSLFRGGRELFF.